One TCR beta chain is described in this entry. The sample's time point: new active TB diagnosis, blood taken before or within 7 days of starting treatment. Using immunoSEQ multiplex PCR, the repertoire was profiled, and TCRdb retains in-frame clones only, with some absent. The sample carries approximately 53,000 clones, around 96% recorded once. The entry originates in a study of T cells in tuberculosis. The wider study: A South African cohort included IGRA-negative adolescents, latently infected IGRA-positive adolescents and adults with active tuberculosis.

The sequence was collected from an adult with tuberculosis. Sequenced here: PBMCs, sampled at tuberculosis diagnosis.

In DNA form, the CDR3 reads TGTGCCAGTAGTCGGACAGGGAGCTCCTACAATGAGCAGTTCTTC. Its protein is CASSRTGSSYNEQFF. V is TRBV19 and J is TRBJ2-1; 8 bases match TRBD1. From germline, CDR1 is LNHDA and CDR2 SQIVND (reference sequence). The CDR3 runs 15 residues. The J segment lost 0 bases and the V segment lost 5 bases, leaving 3 bases of the junction unmatched.